The 7 T cell receptor beta chains given below trace back to one sample, sequenced in a study of blood T cells in healthy people across ages. Primers used in a second PCR of about 7 to 11 cycles were a sample-barcoded 5' primer and a J-beta primer mix. One entry per CDR3 protein results from TCRdb running MiXCR on the 5' RACE reads. This sample has just under 550,000 distinct CDR3 sequences, with around 24% found just once. The data also belong to a second study, concerning T cells of mothers and their children.

Sequences were obtained from blood. The receptor set was obtained from a boy aged 5 to 17 in good health.

This clonotype was seen a single time. J is TRBJ1-5 and V is TRBV7-9; D uncertain. CDR3 length equals 12 residues. Germline assignment: CDR1 SEHNR and CDR2 FQNEAQ (reference sequence). The germline V and J ends were trimmed by 4 bases and 5 bases, with 6 bases remaining between them. CDR3 in amino acids: CASSSRHQPQHF. DNA for the CDR3: TGTGCCAGCAGCTCACGGCATCAGCCCCAGCATTTT.

This clonotype was seen many times. The chain couples TRBV7-9 to TRBJ2-1; D might be TRBD2 (6 bases). This CDR3 comprises 15 residues. Trimming left V 5 bases short and J 3 bases short, with 14 bases between. The germline V gene has CDR1 SEHNR and CDR2 FQNEAQ (reference sequence). For the CDR3, the DNA is TGTGCCAGCAGCCCGGGGAGGATAAACTACAATGAGCAGTTCTTC. It translates to CASSPGRINYNEQFF.

This sequence joins TRBV7-9 and TRBJ2-5, with TRBD1 matching 7 bases. The J call may be mistaken, given a closer DNA end match to TRBJ2-7. CDR3 length: 14 amino acids. Per the germline V gene, CDR1 is SEHNR and CDR2 is FQNEAQ (reference sequence). CDR3 coding DNA: TGTGCCAGCAGGCCGTCAGGACAGGCCTACGAGCAGTACTTC. Translation: CASRPSGQAYEQYF.

This rearrangement joins TRBV11-1 to TRBJ1-1; D gene ambiguous. Germline V gene sequence: CDR1 SGHAT, CDR2 FQDESV (reference sequence). Trimming took 5 bases from V and 5 from J, leaving 12 bases between them. The CDR3 is 13 amino acids. The CDR3 DNA follows: TGTGCCAGCAGCCCCGGACGGGGAACTGAAGCTTTCTTT. The encoded protein is CASSPGRGTEAFF. Complete variable domain (other parts from reference TRBV11-1 and TRBJ1-1): EAEVAQSPRYKITEKSQAVAFWCDPISGHATLYWYRQILGQGPELLVQFQDESVVDDSQLPKDRFSAERLKGVDSTLKIQPAELGDSAMYLCASSPGRGTEAFFGQGTRLTVV.

This clonotype was detected a few times. The chain uses TRBV7-8 and TRBJ1-2; 7 bases match TRBD1. Germline V gene sequence: CDR1 SGHVS, CDR2 FQNEAQ. The V and J ends lost 3 bases and 8 bases, in that order; junction bases with no gene match: 12. The CDR3 runs to 15 residues. The CDR3 sequence is CASSLIFGSGGGYTF. In DNA form, the CDR3 reads TGTGCCAGCAGCTTGATTTTCGGGTCAGGGGGAGGCTACACCTTC.

CDR3 DNA sequence: TGTGCCAGCAGCTTCCGAGGGGGCTCCACTGAAGCTTTCTTT. It translates to CASSFRGGSTEAFF. The chain employs TRBV7-2 and TRBJ1-1; 7 nucleotides match TRBD1. Germline CDR1 is SGHTA and CDR2 is FQGNSA. J gave up 4 bases and V 3 bases, and 5 bases lay outside the gene matches. CDR3 length: 14 amino acids.

This chain joins TRBV20-1 and TRBJ2-3; 8 nucleotides agree with TRBD1. The CDR3 has 19 amino acids. Germline V gene sequence: CDR1 DFQATT, CDR2 SNEGSKA (reference sequence). The V and J ends lost 3 bases and 2 bases, in that order; junction bases with no gene match: 19. The CDR3 sequence is CSARGADRVVDWPTDTQYF. The CDR3, as DNA: TGCAGTGCTAGGGGGGCGGACAGGGTAGTGGACTGGCCCACAGATACGCAGTATTTT.